These T cell receptor beta chains were read from a single sample in a study of vaccination and CD4 T cells after COVID-19. Antigens of these TCRs are unknown. TCRdb used MiXCR to reprocess the PCR reads, holding one entry per CDR3 protein. The sample includes some 14,000 distinct CDR3 sequences, around 40% seen only once; the top ten take about 10%. Sequenced input: CD4+ T cells from blood, cultured in vitro. Receptors were obtained from a human donor who had recovered from COVID-19. Each CDR3 is given without its conserved first and last residue.

len,v_gene,j_gene,CDR3aa
12,TRBV2,TRBJ2-3,ASTWDRGEDTQY
12,TRBV7-6,TRBJ2-5,ASSSYVQGETQY
13,TRBV7-3,TRBJ1-2,ASSLSGGSFLGYT
14,TRBV9,TRBJ1-1,ASSLTEGRLGAEAF
13,TRBV24-1,TRBJ2-2,ATSVGGSRDGELF
13,TRBV2,TRBJ1-6,ASSERGGLRSPLH
14,TRBV5-1,TRBJ1-5,ASSLGGGQDNQPQH
11,TRBV7-3,TRBJ2-1,ASSLMAGSEQF
17,TRBV9,TRBJ2-5,ASSAAWTSGSWGQETQY
12,TRBV6-2/TRBV6-3,TRBJ2-2,ASSYSWNTGELF
13,TRBV20-1,TRBJ2-1,SARTGGADYNEQF
11,TRBV20-1,TRBJ2-7,SGLGQGSYEQY
13,TRBV11-2,TRBJ2-2,ASSLSGTNTGELF
15,TRBV28,TRBJ2-2,ASSLVFGTGSPGELF
15,TRBV27,TRBJ1-2,ASRSSRLTGSSYGYT
11,TRBV20-1,TRBJ1-1,SAIRTMNTEAF
10,TRBV19,TRBJ1-1,ASTRESTEAF
13,TRBV20-1,TRBJ1-5,SARERTGANQSQH
12,TRBV7-3,TRBJ2-3,ASSLRLGADTQY
11,TRBV27,TRBJ2-1,ASSGRLDNEQF
10,TRBV7-2,TRBJ2-5,ASSRRGETQY
11,TRBV14,TRBJ1-1,ASRKQMNTEAF
12,TRBV29-1,TRBJ2-1,SVEDGLAYNEQF
11,TRBV29-1,TRBJ1-2,SVGGTSNYGYT
14,TRBV20-1,TRBJ2-3,SASGRARVGTDTQY
14,TRBV7-3,TRBJ2-3,ASSLKVSTSWDTQY
15,TRBV10-3,TRBJ1-5,AISDGRTGGRNQPQH
11,TRBV27,TRBJ2-7,ASSYSGIHEQY
12,TRBV19,TRBJ2-2,ATKPRAFTGELF
13,TRBV7-9,TRBJ2-3,ASSLGQLSTDTQY
12,TRBV18,TRBJ2-5,ASSKVTGQETQY
13,TRBV27,TRBJ2-3,ASSQPGTGDDTQY
13,TRBV7-9,TRBJ1-2,ASSNIGTANYGYT
14,TRBV20-1,TRBJ2-3,SASPRTSRSTDTQY
9,TRBV19,TRBJ1-1,ASSFGLSAF
12,TRBV11-3,TRBJ2-3,ASSVAGDLDAQY
11,TRBV10-3,TRBJ2-7,AINPGQGYEQY
14,TRBV19,TRBJ1-5,ASRLSGTGGHQPQH
15,TRBV30,TRBJ2-5,AWSAPRDRVYQETQY
14,TRBV6-1,TRBJ2-1,ASSEGREFPYNEQF
13,TRBV2,TRBJ1-1,ASSSLGGKNTEAF
13,TRBV28,TRBJ2-1,ASSYTGGGYNEQF
12,TRBV2,TRBJ2-5,ASSRDRGRETQY
13,TRBV6-5,TRBJ2-1,ASSYSGTGGNEQF
11,TRBV18,TRBJ1-5,ATTRGRGQPQH
13,TRBV7-2,TRBJ2-7,ASSLYQGATYEQY
13,TRBV20-1,TRBJ2-7,SALATSGISYEQY
16,TRBV6-5,TRBJ2-7,ASSYSTGLAGGSYEQY
14,TRBV11-1,TRBJ2-1,ASSLVADDSYNEQF